One T cell receptor (beta chain) is described in this entry. Some clones are missing from TCRdb's copy, which holds only in-frame ones; the method was immunoSEQ multiplex PCR. Found here are 150,000 to 200,000 clones, approximately 90% of them singletons; the top ten hold approximately 0.48%. The sample originates from a study of blood T cell repertoires in COVID-19. This CDR3 contains 15 residues. CDR1 is MDHEN and CDR2 is SYDVKM in the germline V gene. V lost 4 bases and J lost 7, with 14 bases in between. What was sequenced was peripheral blood. This chain links TRBV28 with TRBJ1-6; D is unclear. The sequence was collected from a man in his forties or fifties with acute or convalescent COVID-19. CDR3 coding DNA: TGTGCCAGCAGTTCCCCGTATCAGAACAATTCACCCCTCCACTTT. It specifies CASSSPYQNNSPLHF.